This T cell receptor beta chain is from a study of CD8 T cells in ankylosing spondylitis. Note on this clonotype: What it binds is not known.

General study findings and limits: Earlier studies detected some motif variants in reactive arthritis synovial fluid and blood. Reportedly, significant enrichment of disease-linked clones occurred in matched ankylosing spondylitis synovial fluid.

TCRdb re-analysed the 5' RACE reads in MiXCR, keeping a single row per CDR3 protein. This sample yields 190,000 or so distinct CDR3 sequences, of which over 10% are seen a single time; 16% belongs to the top ten. V lost 3 bases and J lost 0, with 12 bases in between. The CDR3 totals 16 residues. Germline values: CDR1 SGHNT, CDR2 YENEEA. The gene calls are TRBV11-3 and TRBJ1-3; D is undetermined. The sequence came from a male donor with ankylosing spondylitis or in good health (not recorded which). The sequencing sample was made of blood, either unsorted or a sorted T cell fraction (not recorded which). CDR3 in amino acids: CASSLWTDDSGNTIYF. The DNA for the CDR3 is TGTGCCAGCAGCTTGTGGACGGATGACTCTGGAAACACCATATATTTT.